This T cell receptor (beta chain) was identified during a study of low-dose radiotherapy and immunotherapy resistance in tumors. Whole-study context: Every two weeks, cyclophosphamide 200 mg/m2 was infused one day before radiation plus immunotherapy.

Germline CDR1 and CDR2: ENHRY and SYGVKD. V was shortened by 3 bases and J by 7 bases, with 15 bases between the two germline ends. The CDR3 sequence is 15 residues long. The time point was: before trial treatment. The treatment that donors received included nivolumab, ipilimumab, aspirin, low-dose cyclophosphamide and low-dose radiotherapy. Gene-specific TRAV and TRBV primers were used for first-strand cDNA, covering alpha and beta chains. Both a constant-region primer and a V-primer adapter served to amplify TCRs across approximately 19 PCR cycles. Isolated mRNA underwent amplification via in vitro transcription. MiXCR, applied by TCRdb to the reads, yields one record per CDR3 protein. The table lists approximately 90,000 distinct CDR3 sequences, roughly 9% of them singletons. This clonotype has ten or more counts.

Sequences were derived from PBMCs, sampled before treatment. The sequence was collected from a male donor with prostate cancer. The chain links TRBV10-3 to TRBJ2-2; TRBD2 might be the D (5 bases). CDR3 nucleotides: TGTGCCATCAGTGATGAGGGTGTCTGGGGCGGGGAGCTGTTTTTT. It encodes CAISDEGVWGGELFF.